These 11 T cell receptor beta chains came from one sample sequenced in a study of blood T cell repertoires in COVID-19. Data came from immunoSEQ multiplex PCR; TCRdb stores just in-frame clones and leaves some out. Of around 250,000 clones in the sample, 85% to 90% are singletons; the top ten hold 1.5% to 2%. The sequencing sample was made of PBMCs or T cells enriched from blood (not recorded which). Receptor source: a woman aged 50 to 65 who had recovered from COVID-19.

J is TRBJ1-2 and V is TRBV29-1, with D tentatively TRBD1 (6 bases). Germline CDR1 is SQVTM and CDR2 is ANQGSEA. The V end lost 4 bases, the J end lost 3 bases, and 9 bases lay between the germline ends. This CDR3 spans 12 amino acids. The CDR3 protein is CSVAAGDYGYTF. The CDR3 coding sequence is TGCAGCGTTGCAGCAGGGGACTATGGCTACACCTTC.

V gene TRBV25-1 combines with J gene TRBJ1-6; 8 bases fit TRBD1. This CDR3 contains 15 residues. V shed 3 bases and J 6 bases; nucleotides not matched to a gene: 4. Per germline, CDR1 MGHDK and CDR2 SYGVNS. The DNA for the CDR3 is TGTGCCAGCAGTGATCCGGACAGGGTTAATTCACCCCTCCACTTT. Its translation is CASSDPDRVNSPLHF. The full variable domain, completed using reference TRBV25-1 and TRBJ1-6, is EADIYQTPRYLVIGTGKKITLECSQTMGHDKMYWYQQDPGMELHLIHYSYGVNSTEKGDLSSESTVSRIRTEHFPLTLESARPSHTSQYLCASSDPDRVNSPLHFGNGTRLTVT.

The rearrangement uses TRBV7-3 and TRBJ2-2; TRBD2 aligns across 8 bases. The trim removed 4 bases at V and 7 bases at J, leaving 5 bases unmatched. The CDR3 consists of 14 residues. CDR1 and CDR2 from the germline V gene are SGHTA and FQGTGA. The CDR3 protein is CASSSTSGSGELFF. The CDR3 nucleotides read TGTGCCAGCAGCTCTACGAGCGGGAGCGGGGAGCTGTTTTTT.

The rearrangement uses TRBV28 and TRBJ1-1; TRBD1 might be the D (5 bases). With 3 bases removed from V and 1 base from J, the gap between germline ends came to 12 bases. This CDR3 is 15 amino acids long. The germline gives CDR1 MDHEN, CDR2 SYDVKM. Here the CDR3 DNA reads TGTGCCAGCAGTTTGGGGCAGGGTTCGAACACTGAAGCTTTCTTT. This gives the protein CASSLGQGSNTEAFF.

The chain is built from TRBV10-3 and TRBJ2-6; 7 bases fit TRBD1. V was pared by 3 bases and J by 2 bases, with 10 bases of the junction left unmatched. Germline CDR1 is ENHRY and CDR2 is SYGVKD. The CDR3 loop spans 18 amino acids. CDR3 in DNA: TGTGCCATCAGTGACCGACGACAGGGATTCACTGGGGCCAACGTCCTGACTTTC. It encodes CAISDRRQGFTGANVLTF.

This clone was seen more than once but under ten times. J is TRBJ2-2 and V is TRBV9; no clear D. The V gene lost 0 bases and the J gene lost 4 bases, with 7 bases spanning the gap. The CDR3 contains 14 residues. Germline lookup yields CDR1 SGDLS and CDR2 YYNGEE. The CDR3 spells CASSVAYRTGELFF. CDR3 DNA: TGTGCCAGCAGCGTAGCTTATCGCACCGGGGAGCTGTTTTTT. The full variable domain, with the rest looked up from reference TRBV9 and TRBJ2-2, is DSGVTQTPKHLITATGQRVTLRCSPRSGDLSVYWYQQSLDQGLQFLIQYYNGEERAKGNILERFSAQQFPDLHSELNLSSLELGDSALYFCASSVAYRTGELFFGEGSRLTVL.

V gene TRBV11-2 combines with J gene TRBJ2-2, with 10 bases fitting TRBD2. The CDR3 spans 15 residues. V shed 5 bases and J 6 bases; nucleotides not matched to a gene: 6. Germline V gives CDR1 SGHAT, CDR2 FQNNGV. CDR3 bases: TGTGCCAGCAGCAAACTAGCGGGAAATGCCGGGGAGCTGTTTTTT. Encoded protein: CASSKLAGNAGELFF. The whole variable domain, filled in from reference TRBV11-2 and TRBJ2-2, reads EAGVAQSPRYKIIEKRQSVAFWCNPISGHATLYWYQQILGQGPKLLIQFQNNGVVDDSQLPKDRFSAERLKGVDSTLKIQPAKLEDSAVYLCASSKLAGNAGELFFGEGSRLTVL.

The J gene is TRBJ2-7, the V gene TRBV11-2, with D possibly TRBD2 on 5 matching bases. Looked up from germline, CDR1 is SGHAT and CDR2 is FQNNGV. The CDR3 loop spans 11 amino acids. V was cut by 5 bases and J by 3 bases, with 5 bases left in between. The CDR3 loop is CASSTSYEQYF. In DNA form, the CDR3 reads TGTGCCAGCAGCACTAGCTACGAGCAGTACTTC.

In this sample, this clone turned up once. The rearrangement links TRBV4-1 to TRBJ2-6; TRBD2 agrees at 7 bases. After removal of 0 bases from V and 0 bases from J, the junction contained 8 bases not matched to a gene. The CDR3 length is 19 residues. Per the germline V gene, CDR1 is MGHRA and CDR2 is YSYEKL. The CDR3 loop is CASSQDRASGSSGANVLTF. Here the CDR3 DNA reads TGCGCCAGCAGCCAAGATCGGGCTAGCGGAAGCTCTGGGGCCAACGTCCTGACTTTC.

The chain has TRBV5-1 and TRBJ2-5; no definite D call. The CDR3 runs to 15 residues. Per germline, CDR1 SGHRS and CDR2 YFSETQ. Trimming removed 1 base at V and 3 bases at J, with 13 bases between. Written as DNA, the CDR3 is TGCGCCAGCAGCTTGCAGCCCGGGTCAGAAGAGACCCAGTACTTC. It is translated as CASSLQPGSEETQYF.

The chain couples TRBV7-6 to TRBJ1-5; perhaps TRBD1 as D (6 bases). The CDR3 runs to 15 residues. Trimming stripped 5 bases from V and 3 bases from J, with 14 bases between. CDR1 SGHVS and CDR2 FNYEAQ come from the germline V gene. Written as DNA, the CDR3 is TGTGCCAGCAGCAAGGACAGTGGGGTCAATCAGCCCCAGCATTTT. Protein product: CASSKDSGVNQPQHF.